Each of the 32 T cell receptor beta chains below was sequenced from the same sample in a study of blood T cell repertoires in COVID-19. The protocol was immunoSEQ multiplex PCR, while the TCRdb copy is restricted to in-frame clones and leaves out a portion. There are about 190,000 clones in the sample; around 84% occur only once, and around 3% lies in the top ten. Sequencing was done on a sample of peripheral blood. The source of these receptors is a man aged 40-49 years with active or convalescent COVID-19.

The chain joins TRBV7-2 to TRBJ2-2; 16 bases align to TRBD2. Looked up from germline, CDR1 is SGHTA and CDR2 is FQGNSA. There are 15 residues in the CDR3. V was pared by 6 bases and J by 6 bases, with 1 base of the junction left unmatched. CDR3 DNA sequence: TGTGCCAGCAGGGGACTAGCGGGGGGGCCCGGGGAGCTGTTTTTT. Translated: CASRGLAGGPGELFF.

This sequence joins TRBV7-2 and TRBJ1-3, with TRBD1 matching over 7 bases. This CDR3 comprises 16 residues. V shed 1 base, J shed 1 base, and the junction held 4 bases outside the gene matches. CDR1 and CDR2 from the germline V gene are SGHTA and FQGNSA. In nucleotides, the CDR3 is TGTGCCAGCAGCTTAGTAAGGGGGCCATCTGGAAACACCATATATTTT. Its translation is CASSLVRGPSGNTIYF.

The chain is built from TRBV5-1 and TRBJ1-5; 7 bases fit TRBD1. CDR1 SGHRS and CDR2 YFSETQ come from the germline V gene. V dropped 0 bases and J dropped 6; count of bases not matched to a gene: 6. This CDR3 is 15 amino acids long. As DNA, the CDR3 is TGCGCCAGCAGCTTGGGGCAGGGGGGCAGTCAGCCCCAGCATTTT. Its protein is CASSLGQGGSQPQHF.

The chain has TRBV5-6 and TRBJ1-4; D is unclear. CDR3 size: 14 residues. CDR1 is SGHDT, CDR2 YYEEEE, per germline. Trimming removed 0 bases from V and 7 bases from J, with 10 bases in between. DNA of the CDR3: TGTGCCAGCAGCTTGGGGCCCGCTAGTGAAAAACTGTTTTTT. As protein: CASSLGPASEKLFF.

V gene TRBV2 combines with J gene TRBJ2-3; a weak D match, TRBD2 (5 bases). CDR1 and CDR2 (germline): SNHLY, FYNNEI. V lost 5 bases, J lost 4 bases, and 16 bases lay in between. The CDR3 length is 15 residues. In nucleotides, the CDR3 is TGTGCCAGCAGTTTTGAGGCTAGCACGCCAGATACGCAGTATTTT. It translates to CASSFEASTPDTQYF.

The rearrangement joins TRBV28 to TRBJ2-3; weak D call: TRBD1 (6 bases). Germline V gene data show CDR1 as MDHEN and CDR2 as SYDVKM. The CDR3 is made up of 15 amino acids. V lost 2 bases, J lost 4 bases, and 13 bases lay in between. CDR3 sequence reads: CASSLRTTGSDTQYF. As DNA, the CDR3 is TGTGCCAGCAGTTTACGGACAACAGGGTCAGATACGCAGTATTTT.

For this clone: Other DNA sequences in this specimen translate into the identical CDR3. This sequence joins TRBV4-2 and TRBJ1-5, with 9 bases fitting TRBD1. The CDR3 runs 14 residues. The germline V gene encodes CDR1 LGHNA and CDR2 YNFKEQ. The J segment lost 5 bases and the V segment lost 6 bases, leaving 5 bases of the junction unmatched. In nucleotides, the CDR3 is TGTGCCAGCAGTAGTGACAGGGGGTATCAGCCCCAGCATTTT. This translates into CASSSDRGYQPQHF.

The V call is TRBV2, the J call TRBJ1-5, with D possibly matching TRBD1 (6 bases). Per the germline V gene, CDR1 is SNHLY and CDR2 is FYNNEI. This CDR3 contains 13 residues. Trimming removed 4 bases at V and 5 bases at J, with 9 bases between. The CDR3 coding sequence is TGTGCCAGCAGTGGAACAGGGTATCAGCCCCAGCATTTT. Protein sequence: CASSGTGYQPQHF.

In this sample, this clone turned up once. The rearrangement links TRBV28 to TRBJ2-7; a possible D gene is TRBD1 (6 bases). Germline assignment: CDR1 MDHEN and CDR2 SYDVKM. Trimming left V 6 bases short and J 1 base short, with 13 bases between. The CDR3 is 14 amino acids. CDR3 in DNA: TGTGCCAGCAGGATCAGGACAGAATCCTACGAGCAGTACTTC. Its translation: CASRIRTESYEQYF.

This clone was seen a few times. The V gene is TRBV5-1, the J gene TRBJ1-2; perhaps TRBD1 as D (6 bases). This CDR3 has 16 residues. Trimming cost V 5 bases and J 6 bases, with 23 bases left between them. Germline V gene lookup returns CDR1 SGHRS and CDR2 YFSETQ. The CDR3 sequence is CASRSPDRTQQNGYTF. In DNA form, the CDR3 reads TGCGCCAGCAGGTCTCCGGACAGAACCCAACAAAATGGCTACACCTTC.

CDR3 sequence: CATGGVYEQFF. DNA for the CDR3: TGTGCCACAGGGGGCGTTTACGAGCAGTTCTTC. The rearrangement uses TRBV6-5 and TRBJ2-1; 8 bases are shared with TRBD1. CDR3 size: 11 residues. V was pared by 10 bases and J by 10 bases, with 6 bases of the junction left unmatched. Germline V gives CDR1 MNHEY, CDR2 SVGAGI.

In its sample, this clone was seen once. This chain joins TRBV5-1 and TRBJ1-2; 7 nucleotides line up with TRBD1. Germline loops: CDR1 SGHRS, CDR2 YFSETQ. Trimming took 3 bases from V and 6 from J; bases not matched to a gene: 8. This CDR3 region has 14 residues. CDR3 nucleotide sequence: TGCGCCAGCAGCTACGACAGGGTTTTAGATGGCTACACCTTC. This codes for CASSYDRVLDGYTF.

This clone came up once. The genes are TRBV7-2 and TRBJ1-1, with D possibly matching TRBD1 (5 bases). Trimming removed 4 bases at V and 8 bases at J, with 17 bases between. CDR3 length equals 14 residues. The germline gives CDR1 SGHTA, CDR2 FQGNSA. The CDR3 loop is CASSSRDSVKEAFF. Here the CDR3 DNA reads TGTGCCAGCAGCTCCCGGGACTCGGTAAAAGAAGCTTTCTTT.

This clone appeared once. J is TRBJ2-1 and V is TRBV5-1; the D gene is possibly TRBD2 (5 bases). Germline CDR1 SGHRS, CDR2 YFSETQ. This CDR3 has 14 residues. V was trimmed by 4 bases and J by 5 bases, leaving 13 bases between them. The CDR3 nucleotides are TGCGCCAGCAGCCCTCGTAGGCGGGACAATGAGCAGTTCTTC. Its translation is CASSPRRRDNEQFF.

This clone was seen just once. The gene calls are TRBV5-1 and TRBJ1-2; D perhaps matches TRBD1 (5 bases). The V end lost 2 bases, the J end lost 6 bases, and 11 bases lay between the germline ends. CDR1 and CDR2 (germline): SGHRS, YFSETQ. The CDR3 has 13 amino acids. The CDR3 coding sequence is TGCGCCAGCAGCTTTAAGGGGAAGAATGGCTACACCTTC. The encoded protein is CASSFKGKNGYTF.

A remark on this clone: The junction departs from the called germline gene at one end, perhaps through a read error. This chain links TRBV7-7 with TRBJ2-1; D remains ambiguous. The germline gives CDR1 SSHAT, CDR2 FNYEAQ (reference sequence). The CDR3 runs to 13 residues. In DNA form, the CDR3 reads TGTGCTAGCAGCTTAGTAAGAGCATCCGAGCAGTTCTTC. Translating gives CASSLVRASEQFF.

The rearrangement uses TRBV28 and TRBJ1-6; 8 bases fit TRBD1. With V trimmed by 5 bases and J by 7 bases, 7 bases remained unmatched. The CDR3 extends over 15 amino acids. CDR1 is MDHEN, CDR2 SYDVKM, per germline. The CDR3 protein is CASSLPGGANSPLHF. CDR3 in DNA: TGTGCCAGCAGTCTTCCAGGGGGCGCGAATTCACCCCTCCACTTT.

This clone was observed a handful of times. The genes are TRBV7-2 and TRBJ1-1, with D possibly TRBD1 on 6 matching bases. The CDR3 is 13 residues long. Germline CDR1 and CDR2: SGHTA and FQGNSA. Trimming removed 1 base at V and 3 bases at J, with 6 bases between. CDR3 nucleotides: TGTGCCAGCAGCTTAGAGGGGGACACTGAAGCTTTCTTT. It codes for CASSLEGDTEAFF.

This chain joins TRBV7-3 and TRBJ1-2; D possibly corresponds to TRBD1 (5 bases). The length of the CDR3 is 12 residues. The V end was cut by 5 bases, the J end by 3 bases, with 7 bases between. Germline V gene lookup returns CDR1 SGHTA and CDR2 FQGTGA. Here the CDR3 DNA reads TGTGCCAGCAGCCTAGGGGACTATGGCTACACCTTC. Protein: CASSLGDYGYTF.

With respect to this clone: The junction departs from germline at one end; a sequencing error may be responsible. The J gene is TRBJ1-1, the V gene TRBV7-9, with TRBD1 matching 11 bases. Germline CDR1 is SEHNR and CDR2 is FQNEAQ (reference sequence). The CDR3 covers 15 residues. The CDR3 spells CASSPGQGVKTEAFF. The CDR3 DNA reads as TGTGCCAGCAGCCCGGGACAGGGGGTGAAAACTGAAGCTTTCTTT.

The count of this clone is one. The CDR3, as DNA: TGTGCCAGTAGGGGAACAGGGTTTAATGAAAAACTGTTTTTT. The encoded protein is CASRGTGFNEKLFF. The chain employs TRBV19 and TRBJ1-4, with D possibly matching TRBD1 (6 bases). The CDR3 is 14 amino acids. The germline V gene encodes CDR1 LNHDA and CDR2 SQIVND (reference sequence). The V and J ends lost 6 bases and 4 bases respectively, with 12 bases between them.

This clone was observed a handful of times. The chain uses TRBV2 and TRBJ1-2, with TRBD1 as a possible D gene (6 bases). Germline CDR1 is SNHLY and CDR2 is FYNNEI. With 4 bases removed from V and 8 bases from J, the gap between germline ends came to 11 bases. The CDR3 has 12 amino acids. The CDR3 bases are TGTGCCAGCAGTGGGACAGTCCAGGGCTACACCTTC. This encodes CASSGTVQGYTF. The whole variable domain, filled in from reference TRBV2 and TRBJ1-2, reads EPEVTQTPSHQVTQMGQEVILRCVPISNHLYFYWYRQILGQKVEFLVSFYNNEISEKSEIFDDQFSVERPDGSNFTLKIRSTKLEDSAMYFCASSGTVQGYTFGSGTRLTVV.

V usage is TRBV7-2 and J usage is TRBJ2-3; D may be TRBD1 (6 bases). CDR1 is SGHTA, CDR2 FQGNSA, per germline. The germline V and J ends were trimmed by 1 base and 5 bases, with 10 bases remaining between them. The CDR3 contains 14 residues. CDR3 nucleotide sequence: TGTGCCAGCAGCTTAGAATCCAGGGGAGATACGCAGTATTTT. Translated: CASSLESRGDTQYF.

This clone was seen just once. The chain employs TRBV6-6 and TRBJ1-4; D might be TRBD1 (5 bases). This CDR3 has 15 amino acids. V dropped 8 bases and J dropped 3 bases, with 16 bases sitting between them. Germline V gene sequence: CDR1 MNHNY, CDR2 SVGAGI (reference sequence). The CDR3 sequence is CASRPPTGANEKLFF. CDR3 in DNA: TGTGCCAGCCGGCCGCCAACGGGGGCTAATGAAAAACTGTTTTTT.

The chain has TRBV11-3 and TRBJ2-7; TRBD2 matches 8 bases. V lost 5 bases, J lost 4 bases, and 4 bases stayed unmatched. Germline CDR1 SGHNT, CDR2 YENEEA. The CDR3 spans 13 residues. DNA of the CDR3: TGTGCCAGCAGCCCTACGGGGGGGTACGAGCAGTACTTC. Translation: CASSPTGGYEQYF.

The CDR3 here is CAWSAPLGRYMNTEAFF. The CDR3 region has the DNA TGTGCCTGGAGTGCTCCTTTGGGGAGGTACATGAACACTGAAGCTTTCTTT. The chain links TRBV30 to TRBJ1-1; D is unresolved. In germline, CDR1 is GTSNPN, CDR2 SVGIG (reference sequence). This CDR3 region has 17 residues. Trimming cost V 1 base and J 0 bases, with 18 bases left between them.

The gene calls are TRBV6-5 and TRBJ1-6, with TRBD1 as a possible D gene (5 bases). Per germline, CDR1 MNHEY and CDR2 SVGAGI. This CDR3 is 14 amino acids long. Trimming removed 6 bases from V and 7 bases from J, with 13 bases in between. The CDR3 is CASRLGLPNSPLHF. The DNA of the CDR3 is TGTGCCAGCAGGCTGGGGCTCCCAAATTCACCCCTCCACTTT.

The sample holds many counts of this clone. The V gene is TRBV9, the J gene TRBJ2-2; D may be TRBD1 (5 bases). The CDR3 has 16 amino acids. The V gene lost 0 bases and the J gene lost 2 bases, with 11 bases spanning the gap. From germline, CDR1 is SGDLS and CDR2 YYNGEE. In DNA form, the CDR3 reads TGTGCCAGCAGCGTAGGCCCAGGGATCAACACCGGGGAGCTGTTTTTT. This translates into CASSVGPGINTGELFF.

V is TRBV6-5 and J is TRBJ2-7, with D unclear. The CDR3 contains 12 residues. Trimming pared 8 bases from V and 3 bases from J, leaving 11 bases between. Germline CDR1 reads MNHEY; CDR2 reads SVGAGI. The CDR3 DNA reads TGTGCCAGCGGCGGAGACCTCTACGAGCAGTACTTC. Translating gives CASGGDLYEQYF.

The J gene is TRBJ1-5, the V gene TRBV27; TRBD1 matches 7 bases. The V segment lost 5 bases and the J segment 6 bases; nucleotides outside the gene matches: 7. This CDR3 has 14 amino acids. The germline V gene has CDR1 MNHEY and CDR2 SMNVEV (reference sequence). The CDR3 spells CASSPRQGLQPQHF. In DNA, the CDR3 is TGTGCCAGCAGTCCTAGACAGGGACTTCAGCCCCAGCATTTT.

The CDR3 DNA sequence: TGTGCTAGTGGTTTGGTAGTGTCTAGGAACAGTCGCGGGGGCTACACCTTC. Translation gives CASGLVVSRNSRGGYTF. The rearrangement links TRBV12-5 to TRBJ1-2, with D uncertain. Trimming took off 0 bases at V and 8 bases at J, with 22 bases between the two ends. In germline, CDR1 is LGHNT, CDR2 FRNRAP. The CDR3 loop spans 17 amino acids.

The J gene is TRBJ1-5, the V gene TRBV2; the D is unclear. V lost 4 bases, J lost 5 bases, and 9 bases lay in between. CDR3 size: 13 residues. The germline V gene encodes CDR1 SNHLY and CDR2 FYNNEI. The CDR3 nucleotides read TGTGCCAGCAGTGTATCGGGGTATCAGCCCCAGCATTTT. It specifies CASSVSGYQPQHF.